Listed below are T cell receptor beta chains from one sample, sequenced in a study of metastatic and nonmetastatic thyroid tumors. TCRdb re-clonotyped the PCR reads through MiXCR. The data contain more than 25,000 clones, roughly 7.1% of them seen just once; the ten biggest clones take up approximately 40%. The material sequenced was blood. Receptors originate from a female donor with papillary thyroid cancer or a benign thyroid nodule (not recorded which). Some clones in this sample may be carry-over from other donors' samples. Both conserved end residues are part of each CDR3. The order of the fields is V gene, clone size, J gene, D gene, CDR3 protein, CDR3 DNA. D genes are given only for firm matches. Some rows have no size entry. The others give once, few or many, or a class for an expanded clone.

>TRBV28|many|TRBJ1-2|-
CASHPSRGSWYTF
TGTGCCAGCCACCCATCCAGGGGATCGTGGTACACCTTC
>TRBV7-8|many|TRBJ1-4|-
CASSLGVGEKLFF
TGTGCCAGCAGCTTAGGTGTTGGAGAAAAACTGTTTTTT
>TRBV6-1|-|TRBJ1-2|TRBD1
CASSTPGQGSSGYTF
TGTGCCAGCAGTACACCGGGACAGGGAAGCAGTGGCTACACCTTC
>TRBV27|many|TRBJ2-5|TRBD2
CASSLAGLSQETQYF
TGTGCCAGCAGCTTAGCGGGCCTTAGCCAAGAGACCCAGTACTTC
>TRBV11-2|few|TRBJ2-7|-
CASSLGADSYEQYF
TGTGCCAGCAGCTTAGGGGCAGATTCCTACGAGCAGTACTTC
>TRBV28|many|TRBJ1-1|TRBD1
CASSSHSGGKWGAFF
TGTGCCAGCAGTTCCCATTCAGGGGGCAAATGGGGAGCTTTCTTT
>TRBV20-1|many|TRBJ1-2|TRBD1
CSAEQGSYGYTF
TGCAGTGCGGAACAGGGGAGTTATGGCTACACCTTC
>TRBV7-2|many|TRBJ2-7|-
CASSTRQTSYEQYF
TGTGCCAGCAGCACCCGACAAACGTCCTACGAGCAGTACTTC
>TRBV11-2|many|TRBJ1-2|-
CASTERTGWYGYTF
TGTGCCAGCACCGAACGGACGGGATGGTATGGCTACACCTTC
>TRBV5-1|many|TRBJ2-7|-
CASSSYSSYEQYF
TGCGCCAGCAGCTCCTACAGCTCCTACGAGCAGTACTTC
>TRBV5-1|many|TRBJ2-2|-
CASSFQPSGASSWAGELFF
TGCGCCAGCAGCTTTCAACCATCCGGCGCCAGTTCATGGGCCGGGGAGCTGTTTTTT
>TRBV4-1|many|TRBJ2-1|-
CASSQGPVGGLDNEQFF
TGCGCCAGCAGCCAAGGGCCAGTCGGAGGGTTGGACAATGAGCAGTTCTTC
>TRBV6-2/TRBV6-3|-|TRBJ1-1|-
CASSHMVLTGAHTEAFF
TGTGCCAGCAGTCACATGGTTCTGACAGGTGCACACACTGAAGCTTTCTTT